This T cell receptor beta chain was documented in a study of Ad26.COV2.S vaccination and SARS-CoV-2 variants. The repertoire was sequenced with immunoSEQ multiplex PCR; TCRdb's copy has only in-frame clones and lacks some. Of about 350,000 clones detected, around 90% appear once; the ten largest clones hold about 3.8%. Notes on the study in general: Vaccine and placebo recipients had similar non-spike TCR breadth. Analyses of TCR breadth and depth may have underestimated total T cell responses. A substantial breadth of spike-specific CD8+ and CD4+ T cell responses after vaccination has been reported. Spike-specific TCR breadth was greater in vaccine than placebo recipients.

In the case of this clone: Its antigen is unidentified.

The TCR comes from a human donor who had recovered from COVID-19. Sequenced material: peripheral blood, taken after recovery from COVID-19.

The CDR3 region has the DNA TGTGCCAGCAGCGCGCCAGGGGGCGGCACTGAAGCTTTCTTT. Its protein product is CASSAPGGGTEAFF. This chain joins TRBV9 and TRBJ1-1, with 8 bases identical to TRBD1. Germline CDR1 reads SGDLS; CDR2 reads YYNGEE. V shed 3 bases, J shed 4 bases, and the junction held 5 bases outside the gene matches. This CDR3 is built from 14 residues. Full variable domain (remainder filled in from reference TRBV9 and TRBJ1-1): DSGVTQTPKHLITATGQRVTLRCSPRSGDLSVYWYQQSLDQGLQFLIQYYNGEERAKGNILERFSAQQFPDLHSELNLSSLELGDSALYFCASSAPGGGTEAFFGQGTRLTVV.